This T cell receptor beta chain was identified during a study of blood T cells in healthy people across ages. In the study overall: Through template switching, about one barcoded beta molecule was captured per two T cells, as measured in model experiments.

Through a sample-barcoded 5' primer and a J-beta primer mix, a second PCR was run for roughly 7 to 12 cycles. TCRdb called the 5' RACE reads again in MiXCR, with one record for every CDR3 protein. The sample carries just under 900,000 distinct CDR3 sequences, under 30% recorded once. The CDR3 length is 12 residues. The germline V and J ends were trimmed by 0 bases and 10 bases, with 7 bases remaining between them. Germline V CDR1 and CDR2: SNHLY, FYNNEI. This sequence joins TRBV2 and TRBJ2-1; D is unresolved. The sequence was collected from a woman at least 80 years old in good health. Source material: blood. The CDR3 loop reads CASSEAPPEQFF. CDR3 coding DNA: TGTGCCAGCAGTGAAGCGCCACCGGAGCAGTTCTTC.